A single sample is the source of the 26 T cell receptor beta chains below, sequenced in a study of cytomegalovirus exposure and HLA in healthy donors. Measured with immunoSEQ multiplex PCR; TCRdb has only the in-frame clones, and not every one. The sample contains more than 80,000 clones, 88% of which appear only once. The sample taken for sequencing was PBMCs. These receptor sequences come from a woman aged 18-29 years in good health and CMV-seropositive.

The chain joins TRBV6-1 to TRBJ2-3; TRBD2 matches at 11 bases. Per germline, CDR1 MNHNS and CDR2 SASEGT. CDR3 length: 14 amino acids. After removal of 9 bases from V and 9 bases from J, the junction contained 11 bases not matched to a gene. The CDR3 DNA sequence: TGTGCCAGTGCACTAGCGGGGGCCTCAGGAACGCAGTATTTT. Its protein is CASALAGASGTQYF.

The rearrangement uses TRBV9 and TRBJ2-1; 9 nucleotides agree with TRBD2. With V trimmed by 2 bases and J by 0 bases, 3 bases remained unmatched. The CDR3 extends over 16 amino acids. Germline V gene data show CDR1 as SGDLS and CDR2 as YYNGEE. Here the CDR3 reads CASSVEAGGSYNEQFF. CDR3 nucleotide sequence: TGTGCCAGCAGCGTCGAAGCGGGGGGCTCCTACAATGAGCAGTTCTTC.

The gene calls are TRBV6-1 and TRBJ1-2; 8 positions agree with TRBD1. Looked up from germline, CDR1 is MNHNS and CDR2 is SASEGT. J gave up 3 bases and V 10 bases, and 10 bases lay outside the gene matches. This CDR3 comprises 14 residues. CDR3 DNA sequence: TGTGCCATCAACCCCAGGGGGCGCGACTATGGCTACACCTTC. Amino acid sequence: CAINPRGRDYGYTF.

The chain has TRBV28 and TRBJ2-7, with a tentative D call TRBD2 (6 bases). The ends were cut back, 3 bases at V and 3 bases at J, with 15 bases in the middle. Germline V gene data show CDR1 as MDHEN and CDR2 as SYDVKM. The CDR3 has 15 residues. The CDR3 loop reads CASSLRGRKNYEQYF. Here the CDR3 DNA reads TGTGCCAGCAGTTTGCGGGGTCGGAAAAACTACGAGCAGTACTTC.

The CDR3 DNA reads as TGCGCCAGCAGCTTGTATCAGGGCTCTATTTCAGATACGCAGTATTTT. Translated, it gives CASSLYQGSISDTQYF. The chain uses TRBV5-1 and TRBJ2-3; possibly TRBD1 for D (5 bases). Trimming pared 1 base from V and 4 bases from J, leaving 16 bases between. Germline-derived CDR1 and CDR2 are SGHRS and YFSETQ. This CDR3 is built from 16 residues.

This chain links TRBV28 with TRBJ1-2; maybe TRBD1 (6 bases). The CDR3 has 13 residues. The V end lost 5 bases, the J end lost 4 bases, and 11 bases lay between the germline ends. CDR1 is MDHEN, CDR2 SYDVKM, per germline. The CDR3 here is CASSPRQVYGYTF. Written as DNA, the CDR3 is TGTGCCAGCAGTCCTAGACAGGTCTATGGCTACACCTTC.

The V call is TRBV7-2, the J call TRBJ2-1, with TRBD2 identical over 15 bases. Trimming took 3 bases from V and 9 from J; bases not matched to a gene: 6. Germline CDR1 reads SGHTA; CDR2 reads FQGNSA. The CDR3 totals 16 residues. CDR3 nucleotide sequence: TGTGCCAGCAGCTTCCTTGGACTAGCGGGGGGGCCTGAGCAGTTCTTC. It is translated as CASSFLGLAGGPEQFF. Filled out from reference TRBV7-2 and TRBJ2-1, the complete variable domain reads GAGVSQSPSNKVTEKGKDVELRCDPISGHTALYWYRQSLGQGLEFLIYFQGNSAPDKSGLPSDRFSAERTGGSVSTLTIQRTQQEDSAVYLCASSFLGLAGGPEQFFGPGTRLTVL.

The J gene is TRBJ1-6, the V gene TRBV7-8; D not resolved. Trimming took 0 bases from V and 3 from J, leaving 15 bases between them. The germline V gene encodes CDR1 SGHVS and CDR2 FQNEAQ. The CDR3 is 18 residues long. Here the CDR3 DNA reads TGTGCCAGCAGCTTAGCCCTAAGCATCGCGGGCTATAATTCACCCCTCCACTTT. Amino acid sequence: CASSLALSIAGYNSPLHF.

The chain joins TRBV11-3 to TRBJ1-1; D remains unclear. CDR1 is SGHNT and CDR2 is YENEEA in the germline V gene. Trimming removed 2 bases from V and 0 bases from J, with 4 bases in between. CDR3 size: 13 residues. As DNA, the CDR3 is TGTGCCAGCAGCTTATCGGTGAACACTGAAGCTTTCTTT. It encodes CASSLSVNTEAFF.

In its sample, this clone was seen once. This chain joins TRBV6-1 and TRBJ1-1; D remains ambiguous. CDR1 is MNHNS and CDR2 is SASEGT in the germline V gene. The ends were cut back, 2 bases at V and 6 bases at J, with 10 bases in the middle. This CDR3 has 13 residues. The CDR3 reads CASSENNIPEAFF. CDR3 bases: TGTGCCAGCAGTGAAAACAATATACCTGAAGCTTTCTTT.

The chain combines TRBV10-2 with TRBJ2-7; 9 bases are shared with TRBD2. This CDR3 spans 15 amino acids. Germline values: CDR1 WSHSY, CDR2 SAAADI. The ends lost 2 bases at V and 4 bases at J; junction bases unmatched: 6. This chain's CDR3 is CASSEAGGASYEQYV. CDR3 in DNA: TGCGCCAGCAGTGAGGCGGGGGGGGCCTCTTACGAGCAGTACGTC.

This clone has just a few counts. V is TRBV4-1 and J is TRBJ2-7; 11 bases map to TRBD2. The CDR3 loop spans 17 amino acids. The V gene's germline CDR1 is MGHRA and CDR2 YSYEKL. The junction had 11 bases not matched to a gene; V was cut back by 2 bases and J by 5 bases. This CDR3 reads CASSQSSSSGGANEQYV. CDR3 coding DNA: TGCGCCAGCAGCCAATCCTCGAGTAGCGGGGGGGCGAACGAGCAGTACGTC.

The table lists this clone with a count of one. The V and J genes are TRBV9 and TRBJ1-2, with D perhaps TRBD1 (6 bases). V lost 0 bases and J lost 4, with 10 bases in between. The CDR3 runs to 14 residues. Germline V CDR1 and CDR2: SGDLS, YYNGEE. CDR3 protein: CASSVGGGSYGYTF. CDR3 nucleotides: TGTGCCAGCAGCGTAGGCGGGGGCAGCTATGGCTACACCTTC.

The rearrangement uses TRBV5-6 and TRBJ1-2; D is ambiguous. This CDR3 is built from 15 residues. In germline, CDR1 is SGHDT, CDR2 YYEEEE. V was shortened by 0 bases and J by 3 bases, with 12 bases between the two germline ends. The CDR3 loop is CASSLGVGSHYGYTF. The CDR3 DNA sequence: TGTGCCAGCAGCTTGGGTGTGGGCTCCCACTATGGCTACACCTTC.

The chain recombines TRBV6-9 with TRBJ2-5; TRBD1 agrees at 7 bases. The length of the CDR3 is 14 residues. Unmatched junction bases numbered 8, after V lost 5 bases and J lost 5 bases. Germline V gives CDR1 MNHGY, CDR2 SVAAGI. CDR3 DNA sequence: TGTGCCAGCAGTGAGGCCTCAGGGGGTGAGACCCAGTACTTC. It encodes CASSEASGGETQYF.

The chain carries TRBV21-1 and TRBJ2-7; TRBD1, the table's D call, was not compared with the DNA. TRBV21-1 is deemed a pseudogene. The CDR3 extends over 15 amino acids. CDR3 residues: CASSKVGTGVHEQYV. DNA for the CDR3: TGTGCCAGCAGCAAAGTAGGGACAGGGGTTCACGAGCAGTACGTC.

The J gene is TRBJ1-5, the V gene TRBV5-8; D gene unclear. Germline CDR1 reads SGHTS; CDR2 reads YDEGEE. This CDR3 contains 12 residues. Trimming left V 3 bases short and J 6 bases short, with 7 bases between. CDR3 nucleotides: TGTGCCAGCAGCTCGGGAAGTCAGCCCCAGCATTTT. Translation: CASSSGSQPQHF. The entire variable domain, with the rest obtained from reference TRBV5-8 and TRBJ1-5, is as follows: EAGVTQSPTHLIKTRGQQATLRCSPISGHTSVYWYQQALGLGLQFLLWYDEGEERNRGNFPPRFSGRQFPNYSSELNVNALELEDSALYLCASSSGSQPQHFGDGTRLSIL.

This chain uses TRBV7-8 with TRBJ2-7; 9 nucleotides line up with TRBD1. The CDR3 has 14 residues. Germline V gene data show CDR1 as SGHVS and CDR2 as FQNEAQ. V was clipped by 2 bases and J by 5 bases; unmatched bases: 4. CDR3 sequence (DNA): TGTGCCAGCAGCTTAAACAGGGGGCGAGACGAGCAGTACTTC. It translates to CASSLNRGRDEQYF. Complete variable domain (other parts from reference TRBV7-8 and TRBJ2-7): GAGVSQSPRYKVAKRGQDVALRCDPISGHVSLFWYQQALGQGPEFLTYFQNEAQLDKSGLPSDRFFAERPEGSVSTLKIQRTQQEDSAVYLCASSLNRGRDEQYFGPGTRLTVT.

The chain recombines TRBV7-8 with TRBJ1-2; 9 bases agree with TRBD1. Germline CDR1 reads SGHVS; CDR2 reads FQNEAQ. V shed 5 bases, J shed 5 bases, and the junction held 12 bases outside the gene matches. The CDR3 contains 16 residues. CDR3 region: CASSIRDRESLYGYTF. In DNA form, the CDR3 reads TGTGCCAGCAGCATCCGGGACAGGGAGTCCCTTTATGGCTACACCTTC.

V usage is TRBV9 and J usage is TRBJ2-3; TRBD1 matches at 7 bases. Per germline, CDR1 SGDLS and CDR2 YYNGEE. J gave up 3 bases and V 3 bases, and 10 bases lay outside the gene matches. The CDR3 has 16 residues. The CDR3 region is CASSASTGPATDTQYF. CDR3 coding DNA: TGTGCCAGCAGCGCCTCGACAGGGCCGGCGACAGATACGCAGTATTTT. The full variable domain, its missing parts supplied by reference TRBV9 and TRBJ2-3, is DSGVTQTPKHLITATGQRVTLRCSPRSGDLSVYWYQQSLDQGLQFLIQYYNGEERAKGNILERFSAQQFPDLHSELNLSSLELGDSALYFCASSASTGPATDTQYFGPGTRLTVL.

This sequence joins TRBV6-1 and TRBJ2-6; no clear D gene. CDR3 length: 18 residues. Germline-derived CDR1 and CDR2 are MNHNS and SASEGT. Trimming cost V 2 bases and J 0 bases, with 14 bases left between them. CDR3 protein: CASSEQITSFSGANVLTF. CDR3 DNA: TGTGCCAGCAGTGAACAGATTACAAGTTTCTCTGGGGCCAACGTCCTGACTTTC.

CDR3 DNA sequence: TGTGCCAGCAGCTTGGGGGACACCCAAGAGACCCAGTACTTC. Translation gives CASSLGDTQETQYF. The V gene is TRBV7-6, the J gene TRBJ2-5, with TRBD1 as a possible D gene (6 bases). This CDR3 region has 14 residues. Germline V gene data show CDR1 as SGHVS and CDR2 as FNYEAQ. V was cut by 3 bases and J by 1 base, with 9 bases left in between.

V gene TRBV7-2 combines with J gene TRBJ2-2, with 10 bases matching TRBD2. The V gene's germline CDR1 is SGHTA and CDR2 FQGNSA. CDR3 length: 15 amino acids. Trimming cost V 6 bases and J 2 bases; bases outside gene matches: 3. As DNA, the CDR3 is TGTGCCAGCAGACTAGCGGGGACCAACACCGGGGAGCTGTTTTTT. Translated, it gives CASRLAGTNTGELFF.

V gene TRBV19 combines with J gene TRBJ1-6, with TRBD1 matching 7 bases. CDR3 length: 12 amino acids. J lost 10 bases, V lost 8 bases, and 5 bases had no gene match. Per germline, CDR1 LNHDA and CDR2 SQIVND (reference sequence). CDR3 nucleotide sequence: TGTGCCAGTCGACAGGGTTTCTCACCCCTCCACTTT. This sequence encodes CASRQGFSPLHF.

This chain uses TRBV6-5 with TRBJ1-1, with D possibly TRBD1 on 5 matching bases. CDR3 length: 15 amino acids. Germline V lookup: CDR1 MNHEY, CDR2 SVGAGI. Trimming removed 6 bases from V and 1 base from J, with 15 bases in between. In nucleotides, the CDR3 is TGTGCCAGCAGGGTCACCAGGGCCGGGAACACTGAAGCTTTCTTT. This encodes CASRVTRAGNTEAFF.

The V call is TRBV28, the J call TRBJ1-2; 7 nucleotides agree with TRBD1. Germline V gives CDR1 MDHEN, CDR2 SYDVKM. This CDR3 has 11 amino acids. V was pared by 3 bases and J by 10 bases, with 2 bases of the junction left unmatched. CDR3 DNA: TGTGCCAGCAGTTTGACAGGGATCTACACCTTC. It is translated as CASSLTGIYTF.